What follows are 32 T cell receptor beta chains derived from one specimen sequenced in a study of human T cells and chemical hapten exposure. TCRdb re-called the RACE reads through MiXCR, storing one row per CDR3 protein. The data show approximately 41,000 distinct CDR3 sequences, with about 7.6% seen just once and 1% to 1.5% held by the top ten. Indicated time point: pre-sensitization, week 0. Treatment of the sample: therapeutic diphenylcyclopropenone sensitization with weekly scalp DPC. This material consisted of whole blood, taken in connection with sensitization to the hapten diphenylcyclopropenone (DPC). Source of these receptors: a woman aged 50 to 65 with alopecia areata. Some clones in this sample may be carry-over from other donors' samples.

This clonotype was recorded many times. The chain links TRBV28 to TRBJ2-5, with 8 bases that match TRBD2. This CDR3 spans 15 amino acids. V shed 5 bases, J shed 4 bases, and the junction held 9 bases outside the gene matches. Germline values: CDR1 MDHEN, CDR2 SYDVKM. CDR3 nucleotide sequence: TGTGCCAGCAGTCGGGATAGCGGGACCAGAGAGACCCAGTACTTC. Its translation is CASSRDSGTRETQYF.

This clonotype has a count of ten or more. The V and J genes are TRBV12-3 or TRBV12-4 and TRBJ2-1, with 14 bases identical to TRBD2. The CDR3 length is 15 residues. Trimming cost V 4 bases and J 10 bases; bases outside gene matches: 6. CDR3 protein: CASSYRLAGGDEQFF. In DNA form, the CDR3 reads TGTGCCAGCAGTTACCGACTAGCGGGAGGGGACGAGCAGTTCTTC.

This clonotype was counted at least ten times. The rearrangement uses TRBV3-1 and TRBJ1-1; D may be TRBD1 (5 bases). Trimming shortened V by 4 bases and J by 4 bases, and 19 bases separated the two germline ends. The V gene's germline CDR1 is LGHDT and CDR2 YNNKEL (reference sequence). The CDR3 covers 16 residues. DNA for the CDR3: TGTGCCAGCAGCCCTCTAAGGGGAGCCTCGGGCACTGAAGCTTTCTTT. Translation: CASSPLRGASGTEAFF. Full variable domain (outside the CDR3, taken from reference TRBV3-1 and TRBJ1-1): DTAVSQTPKYLVTQMGNDKSIKCEQNLGHDTMYWYKQDSKKFLKIMFSYNNKELIINETVPNRFSPKSPDKAHLNLHINSLELGDSAVYFCASSPLRGASGTEAFFGQGTRLTVV.

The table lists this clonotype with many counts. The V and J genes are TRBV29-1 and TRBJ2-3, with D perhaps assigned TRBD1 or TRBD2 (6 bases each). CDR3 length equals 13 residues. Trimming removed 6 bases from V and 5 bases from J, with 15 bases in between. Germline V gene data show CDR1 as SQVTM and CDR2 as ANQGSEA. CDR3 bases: TGCAGCGTAAAGGAGGGGGTCGGAGATACGCAGTATTTT. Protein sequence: CSVKEGVGDTQYF.

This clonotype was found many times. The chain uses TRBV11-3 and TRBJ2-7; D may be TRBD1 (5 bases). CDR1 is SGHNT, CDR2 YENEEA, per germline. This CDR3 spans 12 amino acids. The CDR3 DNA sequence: TGTGCGGGGCGCCGGGCATCCTACGAGCAGTACTTC. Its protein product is CAGRRASYEQYF.

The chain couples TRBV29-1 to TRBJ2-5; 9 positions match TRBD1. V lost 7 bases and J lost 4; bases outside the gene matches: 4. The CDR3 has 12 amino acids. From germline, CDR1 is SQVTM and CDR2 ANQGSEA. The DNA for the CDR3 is TGCAGCGGCGACAGGGGGAGAGAGACCCAGTACTTC. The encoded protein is CSGDRGRETQYF.

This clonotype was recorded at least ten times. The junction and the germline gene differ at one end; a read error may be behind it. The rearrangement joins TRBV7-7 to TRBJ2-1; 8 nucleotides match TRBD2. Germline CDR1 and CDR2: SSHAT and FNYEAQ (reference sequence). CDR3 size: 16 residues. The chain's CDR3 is CASSLQPSGSGNEQFF. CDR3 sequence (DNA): TGTGCTAGCAGCCTTCAACCCAGCGGGAGCGGCAATGAGCAGTTCTTC.

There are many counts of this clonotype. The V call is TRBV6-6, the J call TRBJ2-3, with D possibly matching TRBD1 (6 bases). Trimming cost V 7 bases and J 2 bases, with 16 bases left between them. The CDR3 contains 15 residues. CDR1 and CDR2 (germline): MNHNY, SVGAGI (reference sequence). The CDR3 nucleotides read TGTGCCAGCAACCTACTCGGACAGTTCACAGATACGCAGTATTTT. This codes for CASNLLGQFTDTQYF.

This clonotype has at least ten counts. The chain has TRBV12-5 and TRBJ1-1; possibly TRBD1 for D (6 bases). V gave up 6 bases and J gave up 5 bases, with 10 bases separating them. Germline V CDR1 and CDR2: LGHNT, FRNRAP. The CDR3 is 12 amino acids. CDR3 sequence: CASGQGWTEAFF. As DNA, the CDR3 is TGTGCTAGTGGACAGGGATGGACTGAAGCTTTCTTT. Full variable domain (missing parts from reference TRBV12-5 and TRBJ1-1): DARVTQTPRHKVTEMGQEVTMRCQPILGHNTVFWYRQTMMQGLELLAYFRNRAPLDDSGMPKDRFSAEMPDATLATLKIQPSEPRDSAVYFCASGQGWTEAFFGQGTRLTVV.

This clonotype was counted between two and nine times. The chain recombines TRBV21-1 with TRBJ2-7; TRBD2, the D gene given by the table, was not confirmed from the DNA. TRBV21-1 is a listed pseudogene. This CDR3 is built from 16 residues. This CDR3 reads CASSKLGLAGVYEQYF. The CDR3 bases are TGTGCCAGCAGCAAGTTGGGACTAGCGGGTGTCTACGAGCAGTACTTC.

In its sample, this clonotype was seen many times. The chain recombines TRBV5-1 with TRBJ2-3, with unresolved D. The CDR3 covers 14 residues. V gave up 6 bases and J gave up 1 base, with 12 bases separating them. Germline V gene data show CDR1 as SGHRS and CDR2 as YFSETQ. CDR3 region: CASTLVGGTDTQYF. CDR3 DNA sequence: TGCGCCAGCACCCTGGTTGGGGGCACAGATACGCAGTATTTT.

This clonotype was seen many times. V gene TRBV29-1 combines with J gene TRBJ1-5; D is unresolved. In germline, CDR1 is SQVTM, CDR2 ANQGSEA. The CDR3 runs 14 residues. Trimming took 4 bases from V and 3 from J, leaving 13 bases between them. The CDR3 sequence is CSVGDGLANQPQHF. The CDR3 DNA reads TGCAGCGTTGGTGACGGACTAGCCAATCAGCCCCAGCATTTT.

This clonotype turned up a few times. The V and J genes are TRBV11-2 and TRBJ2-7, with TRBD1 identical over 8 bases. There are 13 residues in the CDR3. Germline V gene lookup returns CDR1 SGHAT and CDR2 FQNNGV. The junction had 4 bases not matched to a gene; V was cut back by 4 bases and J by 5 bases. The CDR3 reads CASSWTGSDEQYF. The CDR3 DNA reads TGTGCCAGCAGCTGGACAGGGTCGGACGAGCAGTACTTC.

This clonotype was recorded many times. The CDR3 protein is CSAQTGTGGREQYF. Here the CDR3 DNA reads TGCAGCGCTCAGACCGGGACAGGAGGAAGGGAGCAGTACTTC. The V gene is TRBV29-1, the J gene TRBJ2-7, with 8 nucleotides matching TRBD1. This CDR3 is 14 amino acids long. Germline CDR1 SQVTM, CDR2 ANQGSEA. V lost 7 bases, J lost 7 bases, and 15 bases stayed unmatched.

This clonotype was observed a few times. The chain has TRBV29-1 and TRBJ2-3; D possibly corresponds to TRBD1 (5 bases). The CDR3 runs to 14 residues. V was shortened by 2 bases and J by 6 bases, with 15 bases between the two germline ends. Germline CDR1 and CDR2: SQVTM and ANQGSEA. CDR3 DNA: TGCAGCGTTGAATTGGGCTGGGCAGGGGATACGCAGTATTTT. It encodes CSVELGWAGDTQYF.

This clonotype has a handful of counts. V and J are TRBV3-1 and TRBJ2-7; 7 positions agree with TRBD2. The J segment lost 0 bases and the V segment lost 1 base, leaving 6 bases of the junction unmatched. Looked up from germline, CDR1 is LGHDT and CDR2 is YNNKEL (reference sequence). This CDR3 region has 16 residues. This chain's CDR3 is CASSQGGGSFSYEQYF. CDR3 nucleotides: TGTGCCAGCAGCCAAGGTGGCGGGAGCTTCTCCTACGAGCAGTACTTC.

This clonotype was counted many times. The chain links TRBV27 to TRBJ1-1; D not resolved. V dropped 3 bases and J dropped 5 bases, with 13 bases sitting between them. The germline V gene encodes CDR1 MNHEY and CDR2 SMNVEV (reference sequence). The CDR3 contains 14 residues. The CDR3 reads CASSFFSGPTEAFF. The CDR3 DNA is TGTGCCAGCAGTTTCTTTTCCGGTCCAACTGAAGCTTTCTTT.

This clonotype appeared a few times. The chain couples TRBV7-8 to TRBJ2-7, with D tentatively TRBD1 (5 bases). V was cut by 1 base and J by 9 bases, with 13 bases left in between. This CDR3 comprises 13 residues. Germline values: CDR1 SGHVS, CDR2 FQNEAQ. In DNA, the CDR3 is TGTGCCAGCAGCTTAGGGGGCAGGCAACGGCAGTACTTC. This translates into CASSLGGRQRQYF.

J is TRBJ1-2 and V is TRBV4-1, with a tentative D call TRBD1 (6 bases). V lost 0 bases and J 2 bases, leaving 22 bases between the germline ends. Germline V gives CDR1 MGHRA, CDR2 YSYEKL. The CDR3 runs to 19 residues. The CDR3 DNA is TGCGCCAGCAGCCAAGATCCGAAAGCAAGGGGGACGGGCAACTATGGCTACACCTTC. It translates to CASSQDPKARGTGNYGYTF.

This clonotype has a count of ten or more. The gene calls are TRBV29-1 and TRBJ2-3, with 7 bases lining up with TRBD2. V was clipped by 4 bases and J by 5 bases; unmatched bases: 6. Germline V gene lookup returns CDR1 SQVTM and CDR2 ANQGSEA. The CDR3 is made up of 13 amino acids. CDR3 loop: CSVGTGGGDTQYF. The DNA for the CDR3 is TGCAGCGTTGGTACGGGAGGAGGAGATACGCAGTATTTT.

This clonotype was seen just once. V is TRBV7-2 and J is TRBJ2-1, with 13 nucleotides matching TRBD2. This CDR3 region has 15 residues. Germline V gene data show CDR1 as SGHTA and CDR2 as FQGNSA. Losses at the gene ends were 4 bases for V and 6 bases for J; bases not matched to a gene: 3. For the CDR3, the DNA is TGTGCCAGCAGCTCCCGGACTAGCGGGAGCAATGAGCAGTTCTTC. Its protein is CASSSRTSGSNEQFF. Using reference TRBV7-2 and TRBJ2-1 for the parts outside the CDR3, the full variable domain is GAGVSQSPSNKVTEKGKDVELRCDPISGHTALYWYRQSLGQGLEFLIYFQGNSAPDKSGLPSDRFSAERTGGSVSTLTIQRTQQEDSAVYLCASSSRTSGSNEQFFGPGTRLTVL.

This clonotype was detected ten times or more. The CDR3 region is CASSAVTGGGEKLFF. CDR3 DNA: TGTGCCAGCAGTGCGGTGACAGGGGGCGGAGAAAAACTGTTTTTT. The chain uses TRBV12-3 or TRBV12-4 and TRBJ1-4; 10 nucleotides match TRBD1. V was clipped by 5 bases and J by 8 bases; unmatched bases: 8. The CDR3 extends over 15 amino acids.

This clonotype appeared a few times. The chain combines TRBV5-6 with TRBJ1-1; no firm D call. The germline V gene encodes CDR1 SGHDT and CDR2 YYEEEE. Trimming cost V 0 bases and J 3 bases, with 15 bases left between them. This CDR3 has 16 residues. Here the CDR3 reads CASSLAPGQGYTEAFF. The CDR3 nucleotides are TGTGCCAGCAGCTTGGCCCCGGGCCAAGGTTACACTGAAGCTTTCTTT.

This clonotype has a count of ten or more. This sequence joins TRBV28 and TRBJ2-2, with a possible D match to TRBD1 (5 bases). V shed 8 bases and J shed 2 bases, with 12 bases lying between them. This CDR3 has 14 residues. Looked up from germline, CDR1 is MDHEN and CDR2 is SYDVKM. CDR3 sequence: CASQSTGNTGELFF. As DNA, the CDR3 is TGTGCCAGCCAATCAACAGGAAACACCGGGGAGCTGTTTTTT. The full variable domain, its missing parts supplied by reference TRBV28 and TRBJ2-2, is DVKVTQSSRYLVKRTGEKVFLECVQDMDHENMFWYRQDPGLGLRLIYFSYDVKMKEKGDIPEGYSVSREKKERFSLILESASTNQTSMYLCASQSTGNTGELFFGEGSRLTVL.

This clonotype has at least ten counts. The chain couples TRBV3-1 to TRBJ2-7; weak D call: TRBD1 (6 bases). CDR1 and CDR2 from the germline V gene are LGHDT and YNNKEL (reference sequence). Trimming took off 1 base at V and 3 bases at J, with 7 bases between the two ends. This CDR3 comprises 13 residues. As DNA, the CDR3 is TGTGCCAGCAGCCAAGGGACAGACTACGAGCAGTACTTC. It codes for CASSQGTDYEQYF.

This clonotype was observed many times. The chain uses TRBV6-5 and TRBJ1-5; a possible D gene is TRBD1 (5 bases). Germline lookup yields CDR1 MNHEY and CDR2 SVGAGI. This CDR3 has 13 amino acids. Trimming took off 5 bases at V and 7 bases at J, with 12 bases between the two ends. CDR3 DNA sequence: TGTGCCAGCAGTCCACTGGGGGGACAGCCCCAGCATTTT. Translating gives CASSPLGGQPQHF.

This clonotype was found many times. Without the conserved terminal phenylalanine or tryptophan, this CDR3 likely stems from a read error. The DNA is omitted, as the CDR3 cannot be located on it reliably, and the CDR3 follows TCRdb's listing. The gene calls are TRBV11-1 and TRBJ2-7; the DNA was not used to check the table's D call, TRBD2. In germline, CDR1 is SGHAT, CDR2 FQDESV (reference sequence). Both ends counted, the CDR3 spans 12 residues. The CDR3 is CASSCGTPCKDG.

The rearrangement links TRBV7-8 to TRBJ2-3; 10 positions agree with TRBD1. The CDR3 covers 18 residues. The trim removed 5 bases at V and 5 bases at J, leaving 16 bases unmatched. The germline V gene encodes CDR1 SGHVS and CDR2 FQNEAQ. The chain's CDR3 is CASSVPRDRGPIGDTQYF. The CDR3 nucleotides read TGTGCCAGCAGCGTACCCCGGGACAGGGGTCCCATTGGAGATACGCAGTATTTT.

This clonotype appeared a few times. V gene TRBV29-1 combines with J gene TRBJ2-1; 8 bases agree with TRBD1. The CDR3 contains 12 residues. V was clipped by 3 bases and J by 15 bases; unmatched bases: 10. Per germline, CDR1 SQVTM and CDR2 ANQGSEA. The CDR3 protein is CSVERQGTLPFF. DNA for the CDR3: TGCAGCGTTGAGAGACAGGGGACTCTGCCGTTCTTC.

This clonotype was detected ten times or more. CDR3 sequence: CASGTGNTEAFF. DNA of the CDR3: TGTGCCAGCGGGACGGGGAACACTGAAGCTTTCTTT. V is TRBV6-2 or TRBV6-3 and J is TRBJ1-1; D possibly corresponds to TRBD1 (5 bases). From germline, CDR1 is MNHEY and CDR2 SVGEGT. CDR3 length equals 12 residues. Trimming stripped 8 bases from V and 1 base from J, with 8 bases between.

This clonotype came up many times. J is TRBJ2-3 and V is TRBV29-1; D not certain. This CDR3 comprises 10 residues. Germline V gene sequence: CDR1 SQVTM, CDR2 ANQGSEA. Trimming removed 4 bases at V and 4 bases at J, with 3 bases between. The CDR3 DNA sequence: TGCAGCGTTGCCGCAGATACGCAGTATTTT. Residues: CSVAADTQYF.

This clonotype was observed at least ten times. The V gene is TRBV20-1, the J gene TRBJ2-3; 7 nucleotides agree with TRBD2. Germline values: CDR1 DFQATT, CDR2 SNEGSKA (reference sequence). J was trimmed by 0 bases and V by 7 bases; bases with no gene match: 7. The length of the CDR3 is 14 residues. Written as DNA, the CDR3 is TGCAGTGGCGCACTAGCGTTAAGCACAGATACGCAGTATTTT. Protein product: CSGALALSTDTQYF.